Following are 18 T cell receptor beta chains from one sample sequenced in a study of shared clonotypes between healthy human individuals. The data were produced by immunoSEQ multiplex PCR, yet TCRdb's version contains in-frame clones alone and is incomplete. The sample has under 600,000 clones; 97% are singletons. The material sequenced was naive CD4+ T cells sorted from blood. The subset: CD45RA+ positively selected. Source of these receptors: a woman aged 25-40 years in good health.

This clone was recorded once. The genes are TRBV25-1 and TRBJ2-1, with D possibly being TRBD2 (5 bases). Trimming took off 4 bases at V and 4 bases at J, with 14 bases between the two ends. Germline loops: CDR1 MGHDK, CDR2 SYGVNS. The CDR3 length is 15 residues. CDR3 in DNA: TGTGCCAGCAGTGCCTTTCGGGGAAGGTACAATGAGCAGTTCTTC. Translating it yields CASSAFRGRYNEQFF.

Of note for this clone: Other DNA sequences from this sample encode an identical CDR3 as well. The V gene is TRBV28, the J gene TRBJ2-1; 8 positions match TRBD2. The germline V gene encodes CDR1 MDHEN and CDR2 SYDVKM. The CDR3 consists of 15 residues. V lost 5 bases to trimming and J lost 0 bases; unmatched junction nucleotides: 3. The CDR3 spells CASSPSGSSYNEQFF. The CDR3 DNA is TGTGCCAGCAGTCCGAGCGGGAGCTCCTACAATGAGCAGTTCTTC.

A single count supports this clone. The genes are TRBV6-6 and TRBJ1-2; D is unclear. Germline values: CDR1 MNHNY, CDR2 SVGAGI (reference sequence). The germline V and J ends were trimmed by 1 base and 3 bases, with 15 bases remaining between them. The CDR3 spans 16 residues. The CDR3 loop reads CASSYYPRGIDYGYTF. DNA for the CDR3: TGTGCCAGCAGTTACTACCCACGAGGGATAGACTATGGCTACACCTTC.

V is TRBV30 and J is TRBJ1-1, with a weak D call TRBD1 (6 bases). Germline V gene sequence: CDR1 GTSNPN, CDR2 SVGIG (reference sequence). This CDR3 has 13 amino acids. Trimming removed 2 bases at V and 4 bases at J, with 11 bases between. This CDR3 is CAWSSYRATEAFF. The DNA of the CDR3 is TGTGCCTGGAGTTCTTACAGGGCCACTGAAGCTTTCTTT.

The rearrangement links TRBV5-1 to TRBJ2-7; D not resolved. The germline CDR1 and CDR2 sequences are SGHRS and YFSETQ. The CDR3 is made up of 16 amino acids. V shed 2 bases and J shed 0 bases, with 15 bases lying between them. CDR3 residues: CASSFPLGKASYEQYF. In nucleotides, the CDR3 is TGCGCCAGCAGCTTTCCATTGGGGAAGGCCTCCTACGAGCAGTACTTC.

V usage is TRBV15 and J usage is TRBJ2-5, with TRBD1 matching 7 bases. The CDR3 has 14 amino acids. Germline assignment: CDR1 LNHNV and CDR2 YYDKDF (reference sequence). Trimming at V came to 5 bases and at J to 5 bases, leaving 8 bases not matched to a gene. CDR3 residues: CATSVHRGGETQYF. The CDR3 DNA sequence: TGTGCCACCAGCGTACACAGGGGTGGGGAGACCCAGTACTTC.

This clone was seen only once. The rearrangement joins TRBV27 to TRBJ1-5; 9 bases are shared with TRBD1. J lost 7 bases, V lost 9 bases, and 10 bases had no gene match. The CDR3 is made up of 14 amino acids. Germline V gives CDR1 MNHEY, CDR2 SMNVEV (reference sequence). CDR3 residues: CASGTGTWDQPQHF. The CDR3 bases are TGTGCCAGTGGGACAGGGACGTGGGACCAGCCCCAGCATTTT.

V is TRBV29-1 and J is TRBJ1-1; a possible D gene is TRBD1 (5 bases). The CDR3 sequence is 13 residues long. In germline, CDR1 is SQVTM, CDR2 ANQGSEA. V dropped 3 bases and J dropped 7 bases, with 15 bases sitting between them. The CDR3 DNA follows: TGCAGCGTTGAGGGGCGGGGGACGGATGAAGCTTTCTTT. Amino acid sequence: CSVEGRGTDEAFF.

This chain joins TRBV10-1 and TRBJ2-6; 9 bases agree with TRBD1. The germline gives CDR1 WNHNN, CDR2 SYGVQD (reference sequence). The J segment lost 2 bases and the V segment lost 7 bases, leaving 15 bases of the junction unmatched. This CDR3 is built from 19 residues. In nucleotides, the CDR3 is TGCGCCAGCACCCCAGAATTTGGGGACAGGGAGACTGGGGCCAACGTCCTGACTTTC. Translation: CASTPEFGDRETGANVLTF.

CDR3 sequence reads: CASRPPGSSGNTIYF. The DNA of the CDR3 is TGTGCCAGCAGACCCCCAGGCTCCTCTGGAAACACCATATATTTT. This chain uses TRBV7-9 with TRBJ1-3; no clear D gene. This CDR3 has 15 amino acids. Germline V gene sequence: CDR1 SEHNR, CDR2 FQNEAQ (reference sequence). V gave up 6 bases and J gave up 0 bases, with 12 bases separating them.

As to this clone: Within the sample, other DNA sequences also encode this same CDR3. V gene TRBV4-1 combines with J gene TRBJ2-4; 15 bases line up with TRBD2. The V and J ends lost 4 bases and 1 base, in that order; junction bases with no gene match: 5. Germline V gene data show CDR1 as MGHRA and CDR2 as YSYEKL. The CDR3 has 18 amino acids. CDR3 bases: TGCGCCAGCAGCCCGGGACTAGCGGGAGGCTCTGCCAAAAACATTCAGTACTTC. Translation gives CASSPGLAGGSAKNIQYF.

This sequence joins TRBV28 and TRBJ2-1; 9 positions match TRBD2. Germline values: CDR1 MDHEN, CDR2 SYDVKM. V was pared by 1 base and J by 9 bases, with 7 bases of the junction left unmatched. CDR3 size: 15 residues. The CDR3 spells CASSLSREGRVEQFF. The CDR3 DNA follows: TGTGCCAGCAGTTTATCGCGGGAGGGCCGAGTTGAGCAGTTCTTC.

The chain has TRBV7-3 and TRBJ2-2, with D perhaps TRBD2 (5 bases). The CDR3 covers 13 residues. The ends were cut back, 4 bases at V and 2 bases at J, with 5 bases in the middle. Germline V gene sequence: CDR1 SGHTA, CDR2 FQGTGA. CDR3 in amino acids: CASSSGNTGELFF. The CDR3 DNA sequence: TGTGCCAGCAGCTCGGGAAACACCGGGGAGCTGTTTTTT.

This sequence joins TRBV27 and TRBJ2-7; possible D gene TRBD2, 6 bases. Germline V gives CDR1 MNHEY, CDR2 SMNVEV (reference sequence). Trimming cost V 5 bases and J 1 base, with 24 bases left between them. The CDR3 extends over 18 amino acids. The CDR3 spells CASSPRGSGMITSYEQYF. The DNA for the CDR3 is TGTGCCAGCAGTCCTCGGGGTAGCGGAATGATTACTTCCTACGAGCAGTACTTC.

V gene TRBV7-9 combines with J gene TRBJ2-3, with 10 positions matching TRBD2. After removal of 2 bases from V and 2 bases from J, the junction contained 10 bases not matched to a gene. Per the germline V gene, CDR1 is SEHNR and CDR2 is FQNEAQ (reference sequence). The CDR3 spans 18 residues. CDR3 sequence: CASSLTRGTSENTDTQYF. The CDR3 bases are TGTGCCAGCAGCTTAACTCGAGGGACTAGCGAGAACACAGATACGCAGTATTTT.

This clone has a single count. The V and J genes are TRBV28 and TRBJ1-5; the D is unclear. V lost 2 bases and J 3 bases, leaving 14 bases between the germline ends. CDR3 length: 16 residues. Germline loops: CDR1 MDHEN, CDR2 SYDVKM. CDR3 loop: CASSLMGREVNQPQHF. The CDR3 DNA sequence: TGTGCCAGCAGTTTAATGGGTAGGGAGGTCAATCAGCCCCAGCATTTT.

This sequence joins TRBV7-9 and TRBJ2-6; no reliable D call. Per the germline V gene, CDR1 is SEHNR and CDR2 is FQNEAQ (reference sequence). The CDR3 has 16 residues. The V gene lost 1 base and the J gene lost 1 base, with 8 bases spanning the gap. CDR3 sequence: CASSLGGSSGANVLTF. In nucleotides, the CDR3 is TGTGCCAGCAGCTTAGGGGGTTCATCTGGGGCCAACGTCCTGACTTTC.

The chain links TRBV27 to TRBJ2-6; 9 nucleotides agree with TRBD1. Looked up from germline, CDR1 is MNHEY and CDR2 is SMNVEV (reference sequence). The ends lost 5 bases at V and 0 bases at J; junction bases unmatched: 5. The CDR3 has 17 amino acids. The CDR3 nucleotides are TGTGCCAGCAGTCTACAGGGGGCCGGCTCTGGGGCCAACGTCCTGACTTTC. This sequence encodes CASSLQGAGSGANVLTF.